This TCR beta chain was found in a study of T cells after yellow fever vaccination. Study-wide findings and caveats: It was the secondary response that reached its peak faster, day 5 versus 15, but it was weaker.

CDR3 size: 17 residues. Germline CDR1 and CDR2: SGHRS and YFSETQ. Deletions cut 0 bases from V and 1 base from J, with 13 bases between. This clonotype was seen more than once but under ten times. Its antigen is not identified. TCRdb used MiXCR to reprocess the 5' RACE reads, holding one entry per CDR3 protein. This repertoire shows about 300,000 distinct CDR3 sequences, 6.8% found once; its top ten account for roughly a sixth. Source: PBMCs, taken roughly 46 days after the first yellow fever vaccination. This TCR was recovered from a man aged 18 to 30 who received the YFV17D yellow fever vaccine. The chain carries TRBV5-1 and TRBJ2-2; D is undetermined. The CDR3 nucleotides are TGCGCCAGCAGCTTGGCCTTGAGGACGGAGAACACCGGGGAGCTGTTTTTT. Its protein product is CASSLALRTENTGELFF.